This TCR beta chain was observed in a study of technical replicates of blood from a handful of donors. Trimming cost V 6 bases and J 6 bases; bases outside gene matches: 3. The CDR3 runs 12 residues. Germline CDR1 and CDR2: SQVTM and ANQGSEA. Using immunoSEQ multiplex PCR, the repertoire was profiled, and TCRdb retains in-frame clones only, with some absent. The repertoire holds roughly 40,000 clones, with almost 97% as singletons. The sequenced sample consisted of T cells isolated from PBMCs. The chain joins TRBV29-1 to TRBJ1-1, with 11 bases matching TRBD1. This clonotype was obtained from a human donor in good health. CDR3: CSVGQGDAEAFF. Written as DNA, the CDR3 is TGCAGCGTGGGACAGGGGGACGCTGAAGCTTTCTTT. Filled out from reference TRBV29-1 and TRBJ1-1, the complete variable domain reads SAVISQKPSRDICQRGTSLTIQCQVDSQVTMMFWYRQQPGQSLTLIATANQGSEATYESGFVIDKFPISRPNLTFSTLTVSNMSPEDSSIYLCSVGQGDAEAFFGQGTRLTVV.